This TCR beta chain was identified during a study of circulating and synovial CD4+ cells in juvenile arthritis. This CDR3 spans 15 amino acids. Unmatched junction bases numbered 9, after V lost 6 bases and J lost 4 bases. Germline assignment: CDR1 LNHDA and CDR2 SQIVND (reference sequence). Method: immunoSEQ multiplex PCR; TCRdb's copy keeps in-frame clones and lacks some. The table has approximately 31,000 clones, about 95% seen once. Study-level findings and limits: Shared-clonotype fractions with synovium likely underestimate full repertoire overlap. These blood cells shared more CDR3 sequences with synovium than bulk blood. CPL versus bulk CD4 samples: T cell genome counts differed by at least an order of magnitude.

Points on this clone: What it binds is not known.

The sequencing input was CD4+ T cells from blood. The sequence came from a human donor with juvenile idiopathic arthritis. V gene TRBV19 combines with J gene TRBJ2-7; TRBD2 matches at 10 bases. The chain's CDR3 is CASSGAGGPPYEQYF. DNA for the CDR3: TGTGCCAGTAGCGGAGCGGGAGGGCCCCCGTACGAGCAGTACTTC.